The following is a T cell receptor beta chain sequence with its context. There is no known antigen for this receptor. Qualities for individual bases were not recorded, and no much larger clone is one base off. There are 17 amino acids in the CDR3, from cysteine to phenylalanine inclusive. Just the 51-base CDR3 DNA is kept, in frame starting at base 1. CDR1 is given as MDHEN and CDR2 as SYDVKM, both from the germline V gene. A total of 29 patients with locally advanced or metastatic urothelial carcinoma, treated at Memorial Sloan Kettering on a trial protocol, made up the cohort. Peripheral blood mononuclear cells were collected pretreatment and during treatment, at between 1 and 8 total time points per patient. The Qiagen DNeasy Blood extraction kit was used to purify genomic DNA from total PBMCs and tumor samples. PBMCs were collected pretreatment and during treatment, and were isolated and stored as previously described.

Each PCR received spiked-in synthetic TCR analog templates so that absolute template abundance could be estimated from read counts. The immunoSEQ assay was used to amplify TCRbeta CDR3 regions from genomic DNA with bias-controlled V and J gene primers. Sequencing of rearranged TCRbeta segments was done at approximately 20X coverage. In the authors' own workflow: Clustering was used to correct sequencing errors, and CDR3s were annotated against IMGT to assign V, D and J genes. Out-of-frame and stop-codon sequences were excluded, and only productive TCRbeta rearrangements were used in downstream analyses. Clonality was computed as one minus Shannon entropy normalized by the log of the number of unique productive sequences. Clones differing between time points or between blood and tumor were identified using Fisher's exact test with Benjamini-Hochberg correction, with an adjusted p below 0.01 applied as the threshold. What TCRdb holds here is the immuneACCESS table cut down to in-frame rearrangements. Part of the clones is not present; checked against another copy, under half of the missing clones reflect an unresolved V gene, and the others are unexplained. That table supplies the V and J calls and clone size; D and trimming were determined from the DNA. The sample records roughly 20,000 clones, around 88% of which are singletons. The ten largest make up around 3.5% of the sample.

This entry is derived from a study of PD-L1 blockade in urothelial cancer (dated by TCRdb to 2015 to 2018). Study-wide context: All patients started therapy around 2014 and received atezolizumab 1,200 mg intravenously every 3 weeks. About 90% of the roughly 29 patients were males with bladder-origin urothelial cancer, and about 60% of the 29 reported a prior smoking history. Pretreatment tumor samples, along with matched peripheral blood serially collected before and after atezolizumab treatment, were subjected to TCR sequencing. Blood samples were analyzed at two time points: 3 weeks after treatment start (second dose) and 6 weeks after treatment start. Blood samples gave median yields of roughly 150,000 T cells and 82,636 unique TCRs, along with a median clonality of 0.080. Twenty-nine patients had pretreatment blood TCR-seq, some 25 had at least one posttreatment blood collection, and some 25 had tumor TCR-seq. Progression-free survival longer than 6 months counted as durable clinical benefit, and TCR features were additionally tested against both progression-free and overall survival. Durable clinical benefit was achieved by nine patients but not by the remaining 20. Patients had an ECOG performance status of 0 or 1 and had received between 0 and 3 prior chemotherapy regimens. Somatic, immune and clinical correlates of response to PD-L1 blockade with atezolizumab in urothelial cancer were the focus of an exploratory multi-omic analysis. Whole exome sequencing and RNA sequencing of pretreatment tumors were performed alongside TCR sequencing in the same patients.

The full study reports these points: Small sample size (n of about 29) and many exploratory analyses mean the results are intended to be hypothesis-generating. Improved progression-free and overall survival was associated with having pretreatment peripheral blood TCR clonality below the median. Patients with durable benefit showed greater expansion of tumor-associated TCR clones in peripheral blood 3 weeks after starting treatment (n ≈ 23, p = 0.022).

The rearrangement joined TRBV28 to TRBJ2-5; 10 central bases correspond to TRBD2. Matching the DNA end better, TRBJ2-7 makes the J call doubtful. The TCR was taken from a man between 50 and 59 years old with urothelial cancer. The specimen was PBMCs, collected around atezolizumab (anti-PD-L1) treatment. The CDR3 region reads CASANTREGLALYEQYF. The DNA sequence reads TGTGCCAGCGCAAACACGCGGGAGGGACTAGCGCTCTACGAGCAGTACTTC.